This T cell receptor (beta chain) was identified in a study of Ad26.COV2.S vaccination and SARS-CoV-2 variants. Per the germline V gene, CDR1 is SGHRS and CDR2 is YFSETQ. J was trimmed by 10 bases and V by 1 base; bases with no gene match: 12. This CDR3 region has 16 residues. Sequencing was performed with immunoSEQ multiplex PCR; in TCRdb, only in-frame clones are kept and a portion is missing. The data hold 300,000 to 400,000 clones, with around 90% observed a single time. Sequences were derived from peripheral blood, sampled after recovery from COVID-19. This clonotype originated in a human donor who had recovered from COVID-19. This chain connects TRBV5-1 to TRBJ2-1, with TRBD2 matching over 9 bases. For the CDR3, the DNA is TGCGCCAGCAGCTTGTCGCCAGCGGGGGGTCGCCTAGAGCAGTTCTTC. Amino acids: CASSLSPAGGRLEQFF.